This T cell receptor (beta chain) stems from a study of blood T cell repertoires in COVID-19. Study background: Samples taken during acute and convalescent COVID-19 were collected in the United States, Italy and Spain. T cells, B-cell-depleted T cells, or PBMCs provided the cDNA or gDNA that served as material.

Authors' analysis steps: Amplified reference gene primers provided the basis for estimating nucleated cell counts. Sequenced by immunoSEQ multiplex PCR; TCRdb stores in-frame clones only, minus some. V, J and clone size were drawn from that table, and D and trimming were deduced from the DNA. The sample lists about 210,000 clones; roughly 86% were seen once. Only a few counts were recorded for this clone. The CDR3 consists of 13 residues. Trimming shortened V by 0 bases and J by 4 bases, and 6 bases separated the two germline ends. Germline-derived CDR1 and CDR2 are SGHAT and FQNNGV. The study drew participants aged about 18 to 89 years from 20 to 30 US areas.

This sequence was found in a man in his forties or fifties with acute COVID-19. The sequenced sample consisted of PBMCs or T cells enriched from blood (not recorded which). V and J are TRBV11-2 and TRBJ1-1; unclear D gene. Here the CDR3 DNA reads TGTGCCAGCAGCTTAGATGTCCTCACTGAAGCTTTCTTT. Its translation is CASSLDVLTEAFF. Drawing the rest from reference TRBV11-2 and TRBJ1-1, the complete variable domain is EAGVAQSPRYKIIEKRQSVAFWCNPISGHATLYWYQQILGQGPKLLIQFQNNGVVDDSQLPKDRFSAERLKGVDSTLKIQPAKLEDSAVYLCASSLDVLTEAFFGQGTRLTVV.